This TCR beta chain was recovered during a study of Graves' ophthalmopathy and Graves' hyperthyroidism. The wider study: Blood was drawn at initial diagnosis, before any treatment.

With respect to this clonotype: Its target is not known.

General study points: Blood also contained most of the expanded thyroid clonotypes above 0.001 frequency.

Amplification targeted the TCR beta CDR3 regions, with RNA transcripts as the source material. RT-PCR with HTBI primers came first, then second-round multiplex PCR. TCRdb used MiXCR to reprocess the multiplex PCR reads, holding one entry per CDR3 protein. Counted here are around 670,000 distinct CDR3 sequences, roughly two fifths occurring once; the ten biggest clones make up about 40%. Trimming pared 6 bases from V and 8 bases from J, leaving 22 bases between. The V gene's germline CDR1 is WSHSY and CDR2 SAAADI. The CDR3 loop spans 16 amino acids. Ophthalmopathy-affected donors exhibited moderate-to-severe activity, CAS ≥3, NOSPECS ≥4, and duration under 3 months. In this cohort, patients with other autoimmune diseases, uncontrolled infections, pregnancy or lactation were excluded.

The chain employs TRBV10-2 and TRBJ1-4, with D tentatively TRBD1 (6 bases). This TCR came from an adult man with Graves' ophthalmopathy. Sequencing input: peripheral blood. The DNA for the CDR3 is TGCGCCAGCAGCCTACAAAGGGGGGAGCTCGGGGAAAAACTGTTTTTT. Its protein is CASSLQRGELGEKLFF.